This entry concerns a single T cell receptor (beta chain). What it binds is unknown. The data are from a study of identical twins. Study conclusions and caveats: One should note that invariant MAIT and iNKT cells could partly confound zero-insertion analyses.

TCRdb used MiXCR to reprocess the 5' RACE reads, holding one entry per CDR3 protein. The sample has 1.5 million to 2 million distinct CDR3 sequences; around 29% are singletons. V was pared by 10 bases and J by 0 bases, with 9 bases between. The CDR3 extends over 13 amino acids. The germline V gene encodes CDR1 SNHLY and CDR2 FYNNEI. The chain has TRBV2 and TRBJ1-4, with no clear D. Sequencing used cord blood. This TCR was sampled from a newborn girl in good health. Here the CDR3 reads CATKTATNEKLFF. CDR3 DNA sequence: TGTGCCACCAAGACTGCAACTAATGAAAAACTGTTTTTT.